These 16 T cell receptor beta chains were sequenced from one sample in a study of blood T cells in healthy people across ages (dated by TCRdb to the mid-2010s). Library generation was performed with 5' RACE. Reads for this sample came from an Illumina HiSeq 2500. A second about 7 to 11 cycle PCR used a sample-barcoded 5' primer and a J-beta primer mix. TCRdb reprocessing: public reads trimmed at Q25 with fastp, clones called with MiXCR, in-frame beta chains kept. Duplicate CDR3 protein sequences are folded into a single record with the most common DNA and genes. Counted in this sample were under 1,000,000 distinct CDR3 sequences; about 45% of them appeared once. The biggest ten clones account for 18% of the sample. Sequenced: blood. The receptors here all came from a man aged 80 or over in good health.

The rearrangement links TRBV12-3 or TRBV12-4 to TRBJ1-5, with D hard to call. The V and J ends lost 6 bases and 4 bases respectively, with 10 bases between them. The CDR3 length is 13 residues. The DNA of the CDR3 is TGTGCCAGCAGCTCCAATAGAAATCAGCCCCAGCATTTT. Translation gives CASSSNRNQPQHF.

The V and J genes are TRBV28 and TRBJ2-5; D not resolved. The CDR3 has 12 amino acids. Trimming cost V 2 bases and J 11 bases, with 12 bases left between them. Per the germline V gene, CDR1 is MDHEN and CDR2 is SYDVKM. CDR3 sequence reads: CASSLPLNEQYF. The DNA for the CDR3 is TGTGCCAGCAGTTTACCCCTCAATGAGCAGTACTTC. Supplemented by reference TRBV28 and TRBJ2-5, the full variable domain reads DVKVTQSSRYLVKRTGEKVFLECVQDMDHENMFWYRQDPGLGLRLIYFSYDVKMKEKGDIPEGYSVSREKKERFSLILESASTNQTSMYLCASSLPLNEQYFGPGTRLLVL.

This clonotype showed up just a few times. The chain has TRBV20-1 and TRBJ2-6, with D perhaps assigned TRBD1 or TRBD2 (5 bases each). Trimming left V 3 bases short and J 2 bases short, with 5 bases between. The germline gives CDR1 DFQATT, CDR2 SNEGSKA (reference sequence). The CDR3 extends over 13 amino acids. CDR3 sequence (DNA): TGCAGTGCTAGGGGGGCTGGGGCCAACGTCCTGACTTTC. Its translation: CSARGAGANVLTF.

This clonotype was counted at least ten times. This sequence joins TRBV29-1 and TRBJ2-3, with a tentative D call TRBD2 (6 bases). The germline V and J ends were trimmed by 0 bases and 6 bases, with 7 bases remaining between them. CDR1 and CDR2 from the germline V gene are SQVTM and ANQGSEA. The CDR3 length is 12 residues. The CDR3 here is CSVEDGGDTQYF. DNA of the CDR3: TGCAGCGTTGAAGATGGAGGGGATACGCAGTATTTT.

The CDR3 here is CASSIKAGTGLGEQYF. CDR3 DNA sequence: TGCGCCAGCAGCATAAAAGCCGGGACAGGGTTGGGCGAGCAGTACTTC. V and J are TRBV5-1 and TRBJ2-7; 9 nucleotides align to TRBD1. The germline CDR1 and CDR2 sequences are SGHRS and YFSETQ. V trimming: 4 bases; J trimming: 6 bases; junction bases outside the gene matches: 14. The CDR3 covers 16 residues. The full variable domain, rest sourced from reference TRBV5-1 and TRBJ2-7, is KAGVTQTPRYLIKTRGQQVTLSCSPISGHRSVSWYQQTPGQGLQFLFEYFSETQRNKGNFPGRFSGRQFSNSRSEMNVSTLELGDSALYLCASSIKAGTGLGEQYFGPGTRLTVT.

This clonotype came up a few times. The CDR3 sequence: CASSVGAGDGEKLFF. DNA of the CDR3: TGTGCCAGCAGCGTAGGGGCAGGGGACGGTGAAAAACTGTTTTTT. The chain carries TRBV9 and TRBJ1-4, with D perhaps TRBD1 (6 bases). Trimming cost V 0 bases and J 7 bases, with 13 bases left between them. Germline V gene data show CDR1 as SGDLS and CDR2 as YYNGEE. The CDR3 totals 15 residues.

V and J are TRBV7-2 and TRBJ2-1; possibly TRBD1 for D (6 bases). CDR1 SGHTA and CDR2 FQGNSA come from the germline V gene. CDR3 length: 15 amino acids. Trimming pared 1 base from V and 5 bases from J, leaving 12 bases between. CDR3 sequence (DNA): TGTGCCAGCAGCTTAGGAGGGGGAGAGCACAATGAGCAGTTCTTC. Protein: CASSLGGGEHNEQFF.

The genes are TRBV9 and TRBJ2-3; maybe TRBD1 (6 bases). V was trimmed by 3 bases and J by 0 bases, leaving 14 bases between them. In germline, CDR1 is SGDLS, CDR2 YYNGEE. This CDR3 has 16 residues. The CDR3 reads CASSAGTLYSTDTQYF. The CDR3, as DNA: TGTGCCAGCAGCGCCGGGACATTGTATAGCACAGATACGCAGTATTTT.

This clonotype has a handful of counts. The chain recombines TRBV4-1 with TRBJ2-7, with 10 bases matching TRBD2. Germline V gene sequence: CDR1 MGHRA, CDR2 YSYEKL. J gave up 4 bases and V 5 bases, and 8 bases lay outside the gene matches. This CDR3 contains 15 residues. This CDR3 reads CASSNRLAGRYEQYF. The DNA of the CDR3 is TGCGCCAGCAGCAACCGACTAGCGGGCCGATACGAGCAGTACTTC.

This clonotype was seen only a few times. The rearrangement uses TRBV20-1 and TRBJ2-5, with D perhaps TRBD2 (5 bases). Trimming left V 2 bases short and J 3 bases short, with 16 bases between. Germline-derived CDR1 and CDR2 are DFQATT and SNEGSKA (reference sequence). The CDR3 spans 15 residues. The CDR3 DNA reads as TGCAGTGCTAGAACCTTGGGAGAGGTCGAAGAGACCCAGTACTTC. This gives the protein CSARTLGEVEETQYF.

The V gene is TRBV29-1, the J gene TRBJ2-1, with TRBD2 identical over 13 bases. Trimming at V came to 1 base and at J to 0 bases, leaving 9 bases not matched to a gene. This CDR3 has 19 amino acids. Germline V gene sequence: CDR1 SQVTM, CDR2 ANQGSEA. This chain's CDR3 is CSVEGGGTSGASSYNEQFF. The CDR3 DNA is TGCAGCGTTGAAGGAGGGGGGACTAGCGGGGCGAGCTCCTACAATGAGCAGTTCTTC.

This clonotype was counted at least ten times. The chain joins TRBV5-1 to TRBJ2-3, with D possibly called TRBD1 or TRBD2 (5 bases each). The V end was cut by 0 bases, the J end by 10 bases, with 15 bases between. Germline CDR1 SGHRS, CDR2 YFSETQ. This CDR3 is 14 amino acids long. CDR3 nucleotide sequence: TGCGCCAGCAGCTTGGGTGGGGCCGGGGCCCCGCAGTATTTT. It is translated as CASSLGGAGAPQYF.

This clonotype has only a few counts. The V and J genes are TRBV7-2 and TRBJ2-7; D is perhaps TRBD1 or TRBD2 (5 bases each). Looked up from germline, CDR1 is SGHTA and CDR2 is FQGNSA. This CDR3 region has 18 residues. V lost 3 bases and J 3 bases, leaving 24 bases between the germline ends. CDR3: CASSFPGTVSPSGYEQYF. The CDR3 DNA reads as TGTGCCAGCAGCTTCCCCGGGACGGTGAGCCCCTCAGGCTACGAGCAGTACTTC.

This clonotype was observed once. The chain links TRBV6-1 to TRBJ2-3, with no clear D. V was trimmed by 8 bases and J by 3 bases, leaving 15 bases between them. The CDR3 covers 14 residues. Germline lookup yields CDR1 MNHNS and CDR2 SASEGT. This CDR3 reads CASPFTGITDTQYF. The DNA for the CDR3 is TGTGCCAGCCCGTTTACGGGTATAACAGATACGCAGTATTTT.

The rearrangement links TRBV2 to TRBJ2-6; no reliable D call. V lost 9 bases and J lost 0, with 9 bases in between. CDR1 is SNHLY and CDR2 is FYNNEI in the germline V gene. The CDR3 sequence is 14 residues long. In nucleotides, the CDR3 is TGTGCCAGTCTGACCTCCTCTGGGGCCAACGTCCTGACTTTC. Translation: CASLTSSGANVLTF.

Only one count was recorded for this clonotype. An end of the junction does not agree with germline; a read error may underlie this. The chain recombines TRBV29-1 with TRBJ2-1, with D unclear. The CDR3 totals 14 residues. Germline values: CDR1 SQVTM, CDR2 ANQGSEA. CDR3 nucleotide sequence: TGCTGCGTTGAAGAAGTGGTACTGGGTTGGGAACAGTTCTTC. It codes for CCVEEVVLGWEQFF.